This T cell receptor (beta chain) was retrieved from a study of early T cells in non-severe SARS-CoV-2 infection. This clonotype came up a few times. TCRdb processed the 5' RACE reads anew with MiXCR; each CDR3 protein has one entry. The table records nearly 45,000 distinct CDR3 sequences, around 10% of them present only once. This CDR3 contains 15 residues. Germline CDR1 reads MNHEY; CDR2 reads SVGAGI. Trimming cost V 5 bases and J 1 base; bases outside gene matches: 7. The sequenced sample consisted of whole blood. The gene calls are TRBV6-5 and TRBJ1-1, with 7 bases aligning to TRBD1. This clonotype was obtained from an adult who was a healthcare worker with PCR-confirmed SARS-CoV-2 infection or an uninfected control (not recorded which). CDR3 in amino acids: CASSRWDSENTEAFF. For the CDR3, the DNA is TGTGCCAGCAGTCGATGGGACAGCGAGAACACTGAAGCTTTCTTT.